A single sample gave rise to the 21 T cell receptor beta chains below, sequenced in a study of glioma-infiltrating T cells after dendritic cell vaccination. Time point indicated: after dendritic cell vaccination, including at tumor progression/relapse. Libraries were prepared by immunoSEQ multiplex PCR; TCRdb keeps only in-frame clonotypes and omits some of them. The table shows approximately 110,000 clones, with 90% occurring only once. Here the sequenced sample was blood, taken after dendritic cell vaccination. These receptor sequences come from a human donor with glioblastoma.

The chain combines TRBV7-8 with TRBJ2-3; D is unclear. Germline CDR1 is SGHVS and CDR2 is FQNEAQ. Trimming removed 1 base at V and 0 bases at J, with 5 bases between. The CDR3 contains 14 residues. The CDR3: CASSLGLSTDTQYF. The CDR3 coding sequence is TGTGCCAGCAGCTTAGGGCTTAGCACAGATACGCAGTATTTT.

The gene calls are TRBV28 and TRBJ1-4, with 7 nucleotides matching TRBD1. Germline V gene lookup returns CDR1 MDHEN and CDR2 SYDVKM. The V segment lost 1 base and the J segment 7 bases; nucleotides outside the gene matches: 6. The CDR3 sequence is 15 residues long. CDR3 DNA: TGTGCCAGCAGTTTATTGACAGGGAGTGGTGAAAAACTGTTTTTT. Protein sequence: CASSLLTGSGEKLFF.

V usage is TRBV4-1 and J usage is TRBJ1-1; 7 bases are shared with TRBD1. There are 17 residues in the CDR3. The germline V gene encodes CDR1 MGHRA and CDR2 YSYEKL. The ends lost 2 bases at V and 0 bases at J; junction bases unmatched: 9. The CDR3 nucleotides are TGCGCCAGCAGCCAACCCGCGGGGGGGACAGTGAACACTGAAGCTTTCTTT. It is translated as CASSQPAGGTVNTEAFF.

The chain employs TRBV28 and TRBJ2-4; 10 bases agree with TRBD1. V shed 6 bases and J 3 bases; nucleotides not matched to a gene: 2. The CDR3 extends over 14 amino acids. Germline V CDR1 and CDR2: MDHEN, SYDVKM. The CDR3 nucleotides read TGTGCCAGCAGAGGGACAGGGGTCAAAAACATTCAGTACTTC. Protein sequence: CASRGTGVKNIQYF.

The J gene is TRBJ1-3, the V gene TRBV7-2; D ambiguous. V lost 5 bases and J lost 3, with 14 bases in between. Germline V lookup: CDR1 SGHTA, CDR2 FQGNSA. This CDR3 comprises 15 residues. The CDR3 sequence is CASSLSPGSGNTIYF. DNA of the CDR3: TGTGCCAGCAGCCTGAGCCCCGGTAGTGGAAACACCATATATTTT.

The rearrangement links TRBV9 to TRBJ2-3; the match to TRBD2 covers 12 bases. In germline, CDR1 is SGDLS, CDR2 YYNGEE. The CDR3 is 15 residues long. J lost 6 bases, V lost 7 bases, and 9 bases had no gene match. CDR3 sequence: CASDSSGGAWDTQYF. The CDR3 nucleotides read TGTGCCAGCGACTCTAGCGGGGGGGCCTGGGATACGCAGTATTTT.

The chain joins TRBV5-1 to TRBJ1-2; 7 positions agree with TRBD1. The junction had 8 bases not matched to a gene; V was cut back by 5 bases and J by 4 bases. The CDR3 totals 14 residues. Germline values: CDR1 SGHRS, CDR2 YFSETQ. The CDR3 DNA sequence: TGCGCCAGCAGAATTGTGCAGGGGGGCTATGGCTACACCTTC. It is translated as CASRIVQGGYGYTF.

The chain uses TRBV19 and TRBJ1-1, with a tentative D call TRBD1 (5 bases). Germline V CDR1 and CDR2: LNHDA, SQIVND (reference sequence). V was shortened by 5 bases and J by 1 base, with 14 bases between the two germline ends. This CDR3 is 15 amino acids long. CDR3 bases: TGTGCCAGTAGTCCTGACTCCGGGGGGAACACTGAAGCTTTCTTT. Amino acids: CASSPDSGGNTEAFF.

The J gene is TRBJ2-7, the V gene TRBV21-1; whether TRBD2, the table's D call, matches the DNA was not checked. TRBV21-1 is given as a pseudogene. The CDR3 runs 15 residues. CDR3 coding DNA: TGTGCCAGCAGCACCTTAGGCGGGAGGGCGGGGGAGCAGTACTTC. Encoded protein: CASSTLGGRAGEQYF.

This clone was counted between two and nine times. The CDR3 spells CASSLVAVSGNTIYF. CDR3 nucleotides: TGTGCCAGCAGCTTAGTGGCAGTCTCTGGAAACACCATATATTTT. This sequence joins TRBV7-2 and TRBJ1-3, with D unresolved. The CDR3 loop spans 15 amino acids. Looked up from germline, CDR1 is SGHTA and CDR2 is FQGNSA. V lost 1 base and J 0 bases, leaving 7 bases between the germline ends.

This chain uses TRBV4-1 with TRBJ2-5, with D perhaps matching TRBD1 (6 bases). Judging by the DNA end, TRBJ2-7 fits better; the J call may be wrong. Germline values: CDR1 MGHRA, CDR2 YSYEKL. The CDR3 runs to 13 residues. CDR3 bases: TGCGCCAGCAGCCGGGACACCGCCTACGAGCAGTACTTC. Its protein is CASSRDTAYEQYF.

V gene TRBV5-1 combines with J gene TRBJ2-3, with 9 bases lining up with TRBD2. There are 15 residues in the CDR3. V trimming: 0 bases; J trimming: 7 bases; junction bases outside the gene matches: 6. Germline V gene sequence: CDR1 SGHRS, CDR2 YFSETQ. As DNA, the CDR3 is TGCGCCAGCAGCTTGGGTAGCGGGAGAAGTAATACGCAGTATTTT. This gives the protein CASSLGSGRSNTQYF.

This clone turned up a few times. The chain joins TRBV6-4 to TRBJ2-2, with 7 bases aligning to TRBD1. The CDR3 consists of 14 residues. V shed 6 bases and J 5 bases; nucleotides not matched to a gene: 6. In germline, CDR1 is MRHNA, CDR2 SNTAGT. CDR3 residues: CASSTGTDTGELFF. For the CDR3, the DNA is TGTGCCAGCAGCACCGGGACAGATACCGGGGAGCTGTTTTTT.

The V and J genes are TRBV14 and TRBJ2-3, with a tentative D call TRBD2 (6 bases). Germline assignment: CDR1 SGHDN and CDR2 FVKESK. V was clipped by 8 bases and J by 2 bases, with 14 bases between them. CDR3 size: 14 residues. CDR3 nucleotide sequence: TGTGCCAGCCGAGGTCGGGGGACCACAGATACGCAGTATTTT. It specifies CASRGRGTTDTQYF.

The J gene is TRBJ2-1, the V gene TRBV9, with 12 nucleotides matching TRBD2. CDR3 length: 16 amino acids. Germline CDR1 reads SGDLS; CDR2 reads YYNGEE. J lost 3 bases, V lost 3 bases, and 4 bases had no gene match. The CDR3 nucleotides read TGTGCCAGCAGCGCCGGACTAGCGGGAAACTACAATGAGCAGTTCTTC. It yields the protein CASSAGLAGNYNEQFF. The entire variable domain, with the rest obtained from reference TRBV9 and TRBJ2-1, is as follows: DSGVTQTPKHLITATGQRVTLRCSPRSGDLSVYWYQQSLDQGLQFLIQYYNGEERAKGNILERFSAQQFPDLHSELNLSSLELGDSALYFCASSAGLAGNYNEQFFGPGTRLTVL.

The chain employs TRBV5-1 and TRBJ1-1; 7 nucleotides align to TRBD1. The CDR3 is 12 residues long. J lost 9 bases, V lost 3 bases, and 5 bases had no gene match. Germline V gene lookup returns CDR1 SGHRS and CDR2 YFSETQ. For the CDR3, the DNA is TGCGCCAGCAGCTGGGAACAGGGGCAAGCTTTCTTT. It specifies CASSWEQGQAFF.

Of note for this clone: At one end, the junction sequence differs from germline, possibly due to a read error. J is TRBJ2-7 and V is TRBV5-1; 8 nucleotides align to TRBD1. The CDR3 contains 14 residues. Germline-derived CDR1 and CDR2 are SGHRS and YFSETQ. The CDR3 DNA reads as TGCGCCAGCAGCTTGGTGACAGGGGATTACGAGCAGCACTTC. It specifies CASSLVTGDYEQHF.

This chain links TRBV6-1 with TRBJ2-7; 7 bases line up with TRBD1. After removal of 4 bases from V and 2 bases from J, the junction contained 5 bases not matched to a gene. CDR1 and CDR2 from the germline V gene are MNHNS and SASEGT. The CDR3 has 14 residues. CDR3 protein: CASSATTGTYEQYF. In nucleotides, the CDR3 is TGTGCCAGCAGTGCAACGACAGGGACCTACGAGCAGTACTTC.

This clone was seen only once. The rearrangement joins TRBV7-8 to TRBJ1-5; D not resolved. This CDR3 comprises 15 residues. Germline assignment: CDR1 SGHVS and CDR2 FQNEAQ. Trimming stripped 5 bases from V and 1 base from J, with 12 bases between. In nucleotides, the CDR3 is TGTGCCAGCAGCAACTGGGGAGTGAGCAATCAGCCCCAGCATTTT. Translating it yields CASSNWGVSNQPQHF.

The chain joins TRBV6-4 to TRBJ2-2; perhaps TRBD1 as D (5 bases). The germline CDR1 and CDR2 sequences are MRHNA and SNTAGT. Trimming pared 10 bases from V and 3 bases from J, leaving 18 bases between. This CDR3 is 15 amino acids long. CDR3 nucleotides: TGTGCCACCCCCGGTTCGGGCAGGGACACCGGGGAGCTGTTTTTT. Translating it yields CATPGSGRDTGELFF.

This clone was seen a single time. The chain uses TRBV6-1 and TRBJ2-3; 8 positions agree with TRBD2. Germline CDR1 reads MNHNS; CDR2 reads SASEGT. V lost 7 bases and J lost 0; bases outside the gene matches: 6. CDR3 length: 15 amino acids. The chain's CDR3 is CASKGLASSTDTQYF. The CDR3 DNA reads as TGTGCCAGCAAAGGACTAGCCTCTAGCACAGATACGCAGTATTTT.